This T cell receptor beta chain was documented in a study of blood T cell repertoires in COVID-19. Across the whole study: The origin of the acute and convalescent COVID-19 samples was the United States, Italy and Spain. The analysed material was cDNA or gDNA that came from T cells, B-cell-depleted T cells, or PBMCs.

In the authors' workflow: Nucleated cell counts were estimated from reference gene primer amplification. Clones were read by immunoSEQ multiplex PCR, and TCRdb kept only the in-frame ones, dropping some. V and J calls plus clone size are reproduced from that table; the DNA served to infer D and trimming. Seen here are 45,000 or so clones, 85% to 90% observed once, and the top ten hold around 2%. Seattle patients were enrolled during active infection and followed longitudinally. J gave up 5 bases and V 6 bases, and 10 bases lay outside the gene matches. The CDR3 contains 16 residues. The germline V gene encodes CDR1 LNHDA and CDR2 SQIVND (reference sequence).

The V and J genes are TRBV19 and TRBJ2-3, with 11 bases identical to TRBD2. Sequencing used peripheral blood. This clonotype originated in a woman of 80 years or more with COVID-19, enrolled during active disease. CDR3 DNA: TGTGCCAGTAGCCCGATAAGACTAGCGGGAAGAGATACGCAGTATTTT. Translating it yields CASSPIRLAGRDTQYF.